What follows are 27 T cell receptor beta chains derived from one specimen sequenced in a study of regulatory T cells in long-lasting Graves disease. CDR3 regions were amplified by Arm-PCR using iRepertoire HTBI primers to build TCR beta libraries. One entry per CDR3 protein, called by TCRdb with MiXCR from the multiplex PCR reads. The data contain about half a million distinct CDR3 sequences, around a fifth of them singletons. Time point reported: persistent/refractory GD, antithyroid drugs over 5 years with positive TRAb. PBMC-derived RNA was used for the TCR library. Specimen: peripheral blood mononuclear cells (PBMCs), collected when the disease was refractory, from a patient treated with antithyroid drugs. The source is a female donor with Graves disease.

This chain uses TRBV12-3 or TRBV12-4 with TRBJ1-3, with 9 bases fitting TRBD1. Losses at the gene ends were 4 bases for V and 0 bases for J; bases not matched to a gene: 7. The CDR3 is made up of 17 amino acids. The CDR3 protein is CASSSQGAGASGNTIYF. CDR3 DNA sequence: TGTGCCAGCAGTTCACAGGGGGCCGGGGCCTCTGGAAACACCATATATTTT.

This clonotype was counted only a few times. The CDR3 coding sequence is TGTGCCATCAGTGAGAGGACAGACAACACCGGGGAGCTGTTTTTT. Amino acid sequence: CAISERTDNTGELFF. The chain joins TRBV10-3 to TRBJ2-2; D may be TRBD1 (6 bases). The germline V gene has CDR1 ENHRY and CDR2 SYGVKD. The CDR3 covers 15 residues. Trimming left V 2 bases short and J 2 bases short, with 9 bases between.

The J gene is TRBJ1-5, the V gene TRBV7-8, with D unresolved. The ends were cut back, 3 bases at V and 7 bases at J, with 13 bases in the middle. In germline, CDR1 is SGHVS, CDR2 FQNEAQ. This CDR3 contains 14 residues. DNA for the CDR3: TGTGCCAGCAGCTTCGCTGACATTCAACAGCCCCAGCATTTT. Amino acid sequence: CASSFADIQQPQHF. Full variable domain (rest looked up from reference TRBV7-8 and TRBJ1-5): GAGVSQSPRYKVAKRGQDVALRCDPISGHVSLFWYQQALGQGPEFLTYFQNEAQLDKSGLPSDRFFAERPEGSVSTLKIQRTQQEDSAVYLCASSFADIQQPQHFGDGTRLSIL.

This clonotype was observed many times. J is TRBJ2-2 and V is TRBV6-1; the match to TRBD1 covers 8 bases. The CDR3 is 13 residues long. CDR1 and CDR2 from the germline V gene are MNHNS and SASEGT. J was trimmed by 5 bases and V by 6 bases; bases with no gene match: 2. The CDR3 nucleotides are TGTGCCAGCAGCTGGACAGGGACCGGGGAGCTGTTTTTT. This sequence encodes CASSWTGTGELFF.

The sample holds many counts of this clonotype. The chain uses TRBV2 and TRBJ1-1; D ambiguous. CDR1 and CDR2 (germline): SNHLY, FYNNEI. V lost 3 bases and J 3 bases, leaving 5 bases between the germline ends. This CDR3 is 12 amino acids long. The CDR3 DNA reads as TGTGCCAGCAGTGAGGGATACACTGAAGCTTTCTTT. Translated, it gives CASSEGYTEAFF.

Details on this clonotype: A much larger clone sits a single nucleotide away, making a read error possible. The rearrangement joins TRBV27 to TRBJ1-1, with TRBD1 matching 11 bases. This CDR3 spans 20 amino acids. Germline values: CDR1 MNHEY, CDR2 SMNVEV (reference sequence). DNA of the CDR3: TGTGCCAACAGTTCCCAGCGGGACAGGGGGGCCGGGGGTATGAACACTGAAGCTTTCTTT. It encodes CANSSQRDRGAGGMNTEAFF.

This clonotype came up many times. Written as DNA, the CDR3 is TGTGCCAGCAGAGGGACTAGCGGGGGATCCTACGAGCAGTACTTC. Protein product: CASRGTSGGSYEQYF. The chain recombines TRBV2 with TRBJ2-7; 14 nucleotides line up with TRBD2. This CDR3 comprises 15 residues. V shed 6 bases, J shed 1 base, and the junction held 2 bases outside the gene matches. Germline CDR1 and CDR2: SNHLY and FYNNEI.

This clonotype came up a few times. The J gene is TRBJ1-2, the V gene TRBV2; 10 bases are a match to TRBD1. The CDR3 covers 15 residues. In germline, CDR1 is SNHLY, CDR2 FYNNEI. V was clipped by 6 bases and J by 5 bases; unmatched bases: 9. CDR3 nucleotide sequence: TGTGCCAGCAGCTTCGACAGGGGGCAAATATATGGCTACACCTTC. It encodes CASSFDRGQIYGYTF.

This clonotype was recorded at least ten times. The rearrangement uses TRBV2 and TRBJ1-5; weak D call: TRBD1 (6 bases). This CDR3 is 14 amino acids long. V lost 9 bases and J 0 bases, leaving 12 bases between the germline ends. Per the germline V gene, CDR1 is SNHLY and CDR2 is FYNNEI. CDR3 nucleotides: TGTGCCAGTTCACAGGGTAATAGCAATCAGCCCCAGCATTTT. This encodes CASSQGNSNQPQHF.

The chain carries TRBV5-1 and TRBJ1-2, with a possible D match to TRBD1 (5 bases). V gave up 6 bases and J gave up 5 bases, with 5 bases separating them. This CDR3 region has 10 residues. Germline V gene data show CDR1 as SGHRS and CDR2 as YFSETQ. CDR3 loop: CASKGYGYTF. The CDR3 nucleotides are TGCGCCAGCAAGGGGTATGGCTACACCTTC.

About this clonotype itself: A read error may explain this, as a much larger clone is one base away. The chain links TRBV27 to TRBJ2-6; D call uncertain. The V and J ends lost 11 bases and 0 bases respectively, with 8 bases between them. The CDR3 loop spans 13 amino acids. Looked up from germline, CDR1 is MNHEY and CDR2 is SMNVEV (reference sequence). The CDR3 DNA reads as TGTGCCGGCAACAACTCTGGGGCCAACGTCCTGACTTTC. Protein: CAGNNSGANVLTF.

This chain links TRBV12-5 with TRBJ1-1, with D tentatively TRBD1 (5 bases). The CDR3 covers 15 residues. V was trimmed by 3 bases and J by 3 bases, leaving 14 bases between them. Germline values: CDR1 LGHNT, CDR2 FRNRAP. CDR3 sequence: CASGFWIGEDTEAFF. The CDR3 coding sequence is TGTGCTAGTGGTTTTTGGATAGGGGAGGACACTGAAGCTTTCTTT.

This clonotype was observed at least ten times. V and J are TRBV28 and TRBJ2-5; 8 positions match TRBD2. The CDR3 has 16 residues. Germline V gives CDR1 MDHEN, CDR2 SYDVKM. With V trimmed by 6 bases and J by 7 bases, 16 bases remained unmatched. The CDR3 protein is CASSLHSSGGVGTQYF. CDR3 DNA: TGTGCCAGCAGCCTCCATTCGTCCGGGGGGGTCGGGACCCAGTACTTC.

Ten or more counts support this clonotype. V and J are TRBV11-2 and TRBJ1-5; no definite D call. CDR3 length: 15 amino acids. Trimming cost V 0 bases and J 8 bases, with 14 bases left between them. Per the germline V gene, CDR1 is SGHAT and CDR2 is FQNNGV. The CDR3, as DNA: TGTGCCAGCAGCTTAGATGGAAGGGTTGCTGAGCCCCAGCATTTT. This codes for CASSLDGRVAEPQHF.

The V and J genes are TRBV29-1 and TRBJ1-1, with D perhaps matching TRBD1 (5 bases). V lost 5 bases and J lost 1, with 8 bases in between. The CDR3 sequence is 12 residues long. The germline V gene has CDR1 SQVTM and CDR2 ANQGSEA. CDR3 loop: CSVHRKNTEAFF. As DNA, the CDR3 is TGCAGCGTTCACAGGAAGAACACTGAAGCTTTCTTT.

This clonotype was counted ten times or more. This chain's CDR3 is CASSFQGGGPETQYF. Here the CDR3 DNA reads TGTGCCAGCAGCTTCCAAGGCGGGGGACCAGAGACCCAGTACTTC. This chain links TRBV28 with TRBJ2-5; 7 nucleotides match TRBD2. The germline V gene encodes CDR1 MDHEN and CDR2 SYDVKM. With 6 bases clipped from V and 4 bases from J, the junction kept 11 bases outside the gene matches. This CDR3 is built from 15 residues.

Points on this clonotype: This clone may be a read error of a much larger clone one base away. As the CDR3 is not closed by the conserved phenylalanine or tryptophan, this likely results from a read error. This chain connects TRBV20-1 to TRBJ2-5; 12 bases are a match to TRBD2. The CDR3 runs 15 residues. The germline V gene encodes CDR1 DFQATT and CDR2 SNEGSKA (reference sequence). Trimming removed 3 bases from V and 7 bases from J; junction bases left unmatched: 9. The CDR3 DNA reads as TGCAGTGCTAGCCCGCTAGCGGGGGGGCACGGGACCCAGTACCTC. It yields the protein CSASPLAGGHGTQYL.

This clonotype was seen only a few times. The chain combines TRBV25-1 with TRBJ2-2; no definite D call. Germline V gene data show CDR1 as MGHDK and CDR2 as SYGVNS. V was shortened by 1 base and J by 6 bases, with 3 bases between the two germline ends. CDR3 length: 12 residues. The CDR3 DNA reads as TGTGCCAGCAGTGAATTGTCCGGGGAGCTGTTTTTT. This gives the protein CASSELSGELFF.

V is TRBV20-1 and J is TRBJ2-4; no clear D. This CDR3 spans 14 amino acids. Germline V gives CDR1 DFQATT, CDR2 SNEGSKA (reference sequence). Between the trimmed V and J ends, which lost 7 bases and 3 bases, there was a span of 16 bases. The CDR3 region is CSGNRFPDKNIQYF. The CDR3 DNA reads TGCAGTGGAAATAGATTCCCGGACAAAAACATTCAGTACTTC.

With regard to this clonotype: This may arise from a read error, as a much more abundant clone is one base away. The conserved phenylalanine or tryptophan is not found at the CDR3 terminus, so this likely reflects a read error. V usage is TRBV12-3 or TRBV12-4 and J usage is TRBJ2-5, with D possibly called TRBD1 or TRBD2 (5 bases each). Trimming stripped 3 bases from V and 7 bases from J, with 12 bases between. There are 13 residues in the CDR3. This chain's CDR3 is CASSLGVEVTQYS. As DNA, the CDR3 is TGTGCCAGCAGTTTGGGGGTTGAGGTGACCCAGTACTCC.

Ten or more counts support this clonotype. V gene TRBV28 combines with J gene TRBJ1-1; D is uncertain. The CDR3 contains 14 residues. Germline CDR1 and CDR2: MDHEN and SYDVKM. Trimming took off 3 bases at V and 4 bases at J, with 12 bases between the two ends. The CDR3 region is CASSLYTPGTEAFF. The CDR3 nucleotides are TGTGCCAGCAGTTTGTATACTCCCGGCACTGAAGCTTTCTTT.

This clonotype was observed a handful of times. The chain recombines TRBV30 with TRBJ2-2; D not certain. The CDR3 contains 14 residues. Between the trimmed V and J ends, which lost 6 bases and 0 bases, there was a span of 11 bases. Germline V gene data show CDR1 as GTSNPN and CDR2 as SVGIG (reference sequence). The CDR3 here is CACKHLSNTGELFF. CDR3 DNA sequence: TGTGCCTGCAAGCACCTTTCGAACACCGGGGAGCTGTTTTTT.

On this clonotype itself: One end of the junction does not line up with germline, which may come from a read error. CDR3 sequence (DNA): TGTGCCAGCAATTTCCAGGGGGCAGGCACCGGGGAGCTGCTTTTT. As protein: CASNFQGAGTGELLF. The genes are TRBV28 and TRBJ2-2; TRBD1 agrees at 8 bases. CDR1 is MDHEN and CDR2 is SYDVKM in the germline V gene. There are 15 residues in the CDR3.

The table lists this clonotype with a few counts. This chain links TRBV9 with TRBJ1-6; D may be TRBD1 (5 bases). CDR3 length: 14 residues. Germline CDR1 is SGDLS and CDR2 is YYNGEE. Trimming took 4 bases from V and 8 from J, leaving 13 bases between them. The CDR3 loop is CASSMGGTYSPLHF. The CDR3 DNA reads TGTGCCAGCAGCATGGGGGGTACGTATTCACCCCTCCACTTT.

The sample holds many counts of this clonotype. CDR3 DNA sequence: TGCGCCAGCAGCTTGGCCGGGACGAACACCGGGGAGCTGTTTTTT. The encoded protein is CASSLAGTNTGELFF. J is TRBJ2-2 and V is TRBV5-1, with D perhaps TRBD2 (5 bases). CDR1 and CDR2 (germline): SGHRS, YFSETQ. CDR3 length: 15 amino acids. The germline V and J ends were trimmed by 0 bases and 0 bases, with 6 bases remaining between them.

This clonotype appeared a few times. The CDR3 DNA follows: TGTGCCAGTAGTATAGTGGGCAACTCCTACGAGCAGTACTTC. Encoded protein: CASSIVGNSYEQYF. This chain joins TRBV19 and TRBJ2-7; D gene unclear. Germline V gives CDR1 LNHDA, CDR2 SQIVND (reference sequence). The germline V and J ends were trimmed by 1 base and 0 bases, with 7 bases remaining between them. This CDR3 spans 14 amino acids.

In its sample, this clonotype was seen a few times. CDR3 DNA: TGTGCCAGCAGTCCCCGTGGGGTCACTAGGGTCTCAGATACGCAGTATTTT. Its translation is CASSPRGVTRVSDTQYF. V and J are TRBV27 and TRBJ2-3, with D maybe TRBD2 (5 bases). The CDR3 consists of 17 residues. Germline V gene lookup returns CDR1 MNHEY and CDR2 SMNVEV (reference sequence). Trimming removed 5 bases at V and 4 bases at J, with 22 bases between.